Presented here are 21 T cell receptor beta chains from one specimen sequenced in a study of T cells in Graves' hyperthyroidism and ophthalmopathy. From RNA transcripts, TCR beta CDR3 regions were amplified. The HTBI primer set was used in a first-round RT-PCR of the TCR CDR3. TCRdb independently ran MiXCR on the multiplex PCR reads; one entry per CDR3 protein. Seen here are 250,000 to 350,000 distinct CDR3 sequences, around 17% observed once, and the top ten hold roughly 31%. What was sequenced was blood. Receptor source: a young man with Graves' hyperthyroidism.

This clonotype was recorded many times. This CDR3 is CASSLYWQGGGSGANVLTF. DNA for the CDR3: TGTGCCAGCAGCTTATATTGGCAGGGAGGCGGCTCTGGGGCCAACGTCCTGACTTTC. The chain has TRBV7-9 and TRBJ2-6, with D maybe TRBD2 (6 bases). V lost 2 bases and J 0 bases, leaving 17 bases between the germline ends. CDR1 is SEHNR, CDR2 FQNEAQ, per germline (reference sequence). CDR3 length: 19 residues.

For this clonotype: Without the conserved terminal phenylalanine or tryptophan, this CDR3 likely stems from a read error. The chain recombines TRBV29-1 with TRBJ2-6; no clear D. Germline V gene data show CDR1 as SQVTM and CDR2 as ANQGSEA. Trimming took 5 bases from V and 4 from J, leaving 12 bases between them. This CDR3 is 14 amino acids long. The CDR3, as DNA: TGCAGCGTTCTTGGGATTAACGGGGCCAACGTCCTGACTCTC. Residues: CSVLGINGANVLTL.

This clonotype was recorded at least ten times. The chain combines TRBV27 with TRBJ2-3; D possibly corresponds to TRBD2 (6 bases). Germline V gene data show CDR1 as MNHEY and CDR2 as SMNVEV (reference sequence). The V end lost 4 bases, the J end lost 2 bases, and 19 bases lay between the germline ends. CDR3 length equals 17 residues. CDR3 nucleotides: TGTGCCAGCAGTTCTACATCGGGACTGAGAAACACAGATACGCAGTATTTT. Its translation: CASSSTSGLRNTDTQYF.

This clonotype has at least ten counts. The V call is TRBV2, the J call TRBJ1-4, with D tentatively TRBD1 (5 bases). The CDR3 consists of 11 residues. CDR1 is SNHLY and CDR2 is FYNNEI in the germline V gene. The V gene lost 6 bases and the J gene lost 7 bases, with 6 bases spanning the gap. The CDR3 loop is CASRGGEKLFF. For the CDR3, the DNA is TGTGCCAGCAGGGGGGGTGAAAAACTGTTTTTT. Filled out from reference TRBV2 and TRBJ1-4, the complete variable domain reads EPEVTQTPSHQVTQMGQEVILRCVPISNHLYFYWYRQILGQKVEFLVSFYNNEISEKSEIFDDQFSVERPDGSNFTLKIRSTKLEDSAMYFCASRGGEKLFFGSGTQLSVL.

The CDR3 DNA reads TGTGCCAGCAGGCGTTATGGCTACACCTTC. Translated: CASRRYGYTF. The genes are TRBV7-9 and TRBJ1-2, with D uncertain. The CDR3 loop spans 10 amino acids. Germline loops: CDR1 SEHNR, CDR2 FQNEAQ (reference sequence). V shed 6 bases and J shed 5 bases, with 4 bases lying between them.

In its sample, this clonotype was seen a few times. With a much larger clone just one base away, this may be a read error. This chain connects TRBV10-1 to TRBJ2-1; unclear D gene. Germline V CDR1 and CDR2: WNHNN, SYGVQD (reference sequence). V shed 0 bases and J shed 7 bases, with 10 bases lying between them. The CDR3 is 14 amino acids. CDR3 nucleotides: TGCGCCAGCAGTGAGTCGATGGGAACGAATGAGCAGTTCTTC. It yields the protein CASSESMGTNEQFF.

There are many counts of this clonotype. The V gene is TRBV20-1, the J gene TRBJ2-1; 8 positions match TRBD2. Trimming cost V 5 bases and J 0 bases; bases outside gene matches: 3. CDR3 length equals 14 residues. Germline V CDR1 and CDR2: DFQATT, SNEGSKA (reference sequence). The CDR3 nucleotides read TGCAGTGCTTGTAGCGGGAACTCCTACAATGAGCAGTTCTTC. This encodes CSACSGNSYNEQFF.

This clonotype has just a few counts. V usage is TRBV12-3 or TRBV12-4 and J usage is TRBJ1-3; 11 bases are shared with TRBD1. This CDR3 spans 15 amino acids. V trimming: 6 bases; J trimming: 4 bases; junction bases outside the gene matches: 5. The CDR3 DNA follows: TGTGCCAGCAGAAGAAGGACAGGGGGCGGAAACACCATATATTTT. Translated, it gives CASRRRTGGGNTIYF.

The chain has TRBV7-6 and TRBJ2-5; D remains ambiguous. The CDR3 spans 12 residues. V was trimmed by 5 bases and J by 1 base, leaving 5 bases between them. Germline CDR1 SGHVS, CDR2 FNYEAQ. The CDR3 loop reads CASSNIQETQYF. The CDR3 DNA reads TGTGCCAGCAGCAATATCCAAGAGACCCAGTACTTC.

This clonotype has only a few counts. The chain joins TRBV24-1 to TRBJ1-2; D ambiguous. V dropped 4 bases and J dropped 0 bases, with 8 bases sitting between them. CDR3 size: 14 residues. Germline V gives CDR1 KGHDR, CDR2 SFDVKD. The DNA of the CDR3 is TGTGCCACCAGTGACCCGACAACTAACTATGGCTACACCTTC. Translating it yields CATSDPTTNYGYTF.

The chain uses TRBV5-1 and TRBJ1-1, with D possibly matching TRBD1 (5 bases). V was pared by 1 base and J by 1 base, with 11 bases between. Germline loops: CDR1 SGHRS, CDR2 YFSETQ. The length of the CDR3 is 15 residues. CDR3 DNA: TGCGCCAGCAGCTTGATGGGGGGTTCGAACACTGAAGCTTTCTTT. It specifies CASSLMGGSNTEAFF. Combining the CDR3 with reference TRBV5-1 and TRBJ1-1 gives the whole variable domain KAGVTQTPRYLIKTRGQQVTLSCSPISGHRSVSWYQQTPGQGLQFLFEYFSETQRNKGNFPGRFSGRQFSNSRSEMNVSTLELGDSALYLCASSLMGGSNTEAFFGQGTRLTVV.

This clonotype was recorded many times. The gene calls are TRBV7-9 and TRBJ1-2; D possibly corresponds to TRBD1 (5 bases). This CDR3 is built from 14 residues. Germline CDR1 is SEHNR and CDR2 is FQNEAQ (reference sequence). With 4 bases removed from V and 7 bases from J, the gap between germline ends came to 16 bases. The CDR3 DNA sequence: TGTGCCAGCAGCTGGGAGACAGTGACGGGTGGCTACACCTTC. Translated, it gives CASSWETVTGGYTF.

About this clonotype: Possible read error: a much larger clone is one base away. CDR3 in amino acids: CASSFVGTSIDTQYF. The CDR3 nucleotides read TGTGCCAGCAGTTTCGTCGGGACGTCGATAGATACGCAGTATTTT. This sequence joins TRBV2 and TRBJ2-3; D is tentatively TRBD1 or TRBD2 (5 bases each). V was trimmed by 5 bases and J by 5 bases, leaving 17 bases between them. Germline-derived CDR1 and CDR2 are SNHLY and FYNNEI. CDR3 length: 15 residues.

This clonotype was found a few times. The chain combines TRBV2 with TRBJ2-7, with 11 bases aligning to TRBD2. The CDR3 loop spans 16 amino acids. The germline CDR1 and CDR2 sequences are SNHLY and FYNNEI. Trimming at V came to 1 base and at J to 3 bases, leaving 5 bases not matched to a gene. Here the CDR3 reads CASSEGLAGGRYEQYF. The CDR3 coding sequence is TGTGCCAGCAGTGAAGGGCTAGCGGGAGGTCGCTACGAGCAGTACTTC.

The table lists this clonotype with a few counts. This chain joins TRBV10-3 and TRBJ2-1, with a weak D call TRBD1 (6 bases). Trimming left V 6 bases short and J 5 bases short, with 20 bases between. Germline CDR1 is ENHRY and CDR2 is SYGVKD. The CDR3 totals 16 residues. The CDR3 is CAIRPPGGYRNNEQFF. CDR3 sequence (DNA): TGTGCCATCAGACCTCCTGGGGGCTACCGGAACAATGAGCAGTTCTTC.

The chain has TRBV7-9 and TRBJ1-1; 9 bases map to TRBD1. The CDR3 contains 12 residues. The ends lost 5 bases at V and 12 bases at J; junction bases unmatched: 7. The germline V gene has CDR1 SEHNR and CDR2 FQNEAQ (reference sequence). CDR3 in DNA: TGTGCCAGCAGCCCCGACAGGGGGTTTACTTTCTTT. It yields the protein CASSPDRGFTFF.

This clonotype turned up a few times. CDR3: CASSPTQETQYF. In nucleotides, the CDR3 is TGTGCCAGCAGCCCTACCCAAGAGACCCAGTACTTC. This chain connects TRBV6-1 to TRBJ2-5; no firm D call. Germline-derived CDR1 and CDR2 are MNHNS and SASEGT. The CDR3 totals 12 residues. Deletions cut 6 bases from V and 1 base from J, with 6 bases between.

This clonotype was recorded at least ten times. The CDR3 bases are TGTGCCAGCAGCATCGGGACTAGCGGGAGCGGGGAGCTGTTTTTT. Translated, it gives CASSIGTSGSGELFF. The chain carries TRBV12-3 or TRBV12-4 and TRBJ2-2, with 14 positions matching TRBD2. The CDR3 has 15 amino acids. The junction had 4 bases not matched to a gene; V was cut back by 6 bases and J by 7 bases.

This clonotype has a count of ten or more. The chain is built from TRBV7-2 and TRBJ2-7; no definite D call. The CDR3 length is 13 residues. CDR1 and CDR2 from the germline V gene are SGHTA and FQGNSA. The V and J ends lost 9 bases and 6 bases respectively, with 18 bases between them. The CDR3 region has the DNA TGTGCCAGTGTCAGGAACCTAGTAGGCGAGCAGTACTTC. It translates to CASVRNLVGEQYF.

Concerning this clonotype: It may be a read error: a sequence one base away is much more abundant. V and J are TRBV6-2 or TRBV6-3 and TRBJ2-7, with D unclear. This CDR3 is built from 14 residues. Deletions cut 2 bases from V and 5 bases from J, with 13 bases between. Germline CDR1 is MNHEY and CDR2 is SVGEGT. The DNA for the CDR3 is TGTGCCAGCAGTTACAGGCTCCGAGGCGACGAGCAGTACTTC. Encoded protein: CASSYRLRGDEQYF.

In this sample, this clonotype turned up many times. The V and J genes are TRBV12-3 or TRBV12-4 and TRBJ2-1, with a tentative D call TRBD2 (6 bases). This CDR3 is built from 13 residues. V shed 4 bases and J shed 2 bases, with 6 bases lying between them. The CDR3 nucleotides read TGTGCCAGCAGTTCGGGAGCCTACAATGAGCAGTTCTTC. Protein sequence: CASSSGAYNEQFF.